These T cell receptor beta chains were read from a single sample in a study of regulatory T cells in long-lasting Graves disease. MiXCR, applied by TCRdb to the multiplex PCR reads, yields one record per CDR3 protein. The sample lists hundreds of thousands of distinct CDR3 sequences; more than 20% were seen once. The sample was peripheral blood mononuclear cells (PBMCs), taken when the disease was refractory, from a patient treated with antithyroid drugs. These receptors were collected from a female donor with Graves disease. Both conserved end residues are part of each CDR3. The D gene is left open where the match is weak. Clone size is stated in some rows and not others, as once, few, many or a class when expanded.

J gene | V gene | clone size | D gene | CDR3 protein | CDR3 DNA
TRBJ1-2 | TRBV28 | NA | NA | CVSQQTNYGYTF | TGTGTCAGTCAGCAGACTAACTATGGCTACACCTTC
TRBJ1-3 | TRBV10-3 | NA | NA | CAIWPDSFSGNTIYF | TGTGCCATCTGGCCGGACAGCTTCTCTGGAAACACCATATATTTT
TRBJ1-1 | TRBV6-1 | many | NA | CACQGRKRNTEAFF | TGTGCCTGCCAGGGAAGGAAAAGGAACACTGAAGCTTTCTTT
TRBJ2-4 | TRBV4-1 | NA | NA | CASSQDQGRVNIQYF | TGCGCCAGCAGCCAAGATCAGGGACGAGTAAACATTCAGTACTTC
TRBJ2-7 | TRBV7-2 | NA | TRBD2 | CASSQGTSVGGGQYF | TGTGCCAGCAGCCAGGGGACTAGCGTAGGTGGCGGGCAGTACTTC
TRBJ2-2 | TRBV5-1 | NA | NA | CASSLAMGTGELFF | TGCGCCAGCAGCTTGGCCATGGGGACCGGGGAGCTGTTTTTT
TRBJ1-2 | TRBV2 | many | TRBD1 | CASSDVPGQGLGNGYTF | TGTGCCAGCAGTGACGTCCCGGGACAGGGACTGGGTAATGGCTACACCTTC
TRBJ1-2 | TRBV7-8 | many | TRBD1 | CASSSYTGTGDGYTF | TGTGCCAGCAGCTCCTACACCGGGACAGGGGATGGCTACACCTTC
TRBJ2-7 | TRBV25-1 | many | NA | CASSEPTRTTYEQYF | TGTGCCAGCAGTGAACCGACCAGGACCACCTACGAGCAGTACTTC
TRBJ2-7 | TRBV27 | few | TRBD2 | CASSPLWSGSSYEQYF | TGTGCCAGCAGTCCCCTTTGGAGCGGGAGTTCATACGAGCAGTACTTC
TRBJ2-7 | TRBV7-6 | NA | NA | CASSLADGGGYEQYF | TGTGCCAGCAGCTTAGCGGACGGGGGCGGCTACGAGCAGTACTTC
TRBJ2-7 | TRBV5-1 | few | NA | CASSLVPNYEQYF | TGCGCCAGCAGCTTGGTACCGAACTACGAGCAGTACTTC
TRBJ2-7 | TRBV6-1 | NA | TRBD2 | CASSQRRGGEQYF | TGTGCCAGCAGTCAGCGCCGGGGGGGCGAGCAGTACTTC
TRBJ1-1 | TRBV27 | many | TRBD1 | CASRTNDRGGNTEAFF | TGTGCCAGCAGGACGAACGACAGGGGCGGGAACACTGAAGCTTTCTTT
TRBJ1-6 | TRBV27 | many | TRBD1 | CASRGQSSYNSPLHF | TGTGCCAGCAGGGGACAGAGCTCCTATAATTCACCCCTCCACTTT
TRBJ1-5 | TRBV29-1 | many | TRBD1 | CSVLGQVGQPQHF | TGCAGCGTTCTTGGACAGGTCGGGCAGCCCCAGCATTTT
TRBJ1-2 | TRBV18 | many | NA | CASSPDSTYGYTF | TGTGCCAGCTCCCCCGACAGCACCTATGGCTACACCTTC
TRBJ2-4 | TRBV3-1 | many | TRBD1 | CASSQEGTGVNIQYF | TGTGCCAGCAGCCAAGAAGGGACAGGCGTAAACATTCAGTACTTC
TRBJ2-5 | TRBV3-1 | few | NA | CASSQDWTQYF | TGTGCCAGCAGCCAAGATTGGACCCAGTACTTC
TRBJ2-5 | TRBV5-4 | few | NA | CASSEAGRQETQYF | TGTGCCAGCAGCGAGGCAGGGCGTCAAGAGACCCAGTACTTC
TRBJ2-1 | TRBV18 | few | NA | CASSPGLINEQFF | TGTGCCAGCTCACCGGGACTGATCAATGAGCAGTTCTTC
TRBJ2-7 | TRBV7-2 | few | TRBD1 | CASSFSDRGGGNSYEQYF | TGTGCCAGCAGCTTCTCCGACAGGGGAGGTGGGAATTCCTACGAGCAGTACTTC
TRBJ2-7 | TRBV7-9 | NA | TRBD1 | CASSSGQGTFDEQYF | TGTGCCAGCAGCTCGGGACAGGGAACATTCGACGAGCAGTACTTC
TRBJ2-7 | TRBV5-1 | NA | TRBD1 | CASSYGTGGEGYEQYF | TGCGCCAGCAGCTACGGGACAGGTGGAGAAGGGTACGAGCAGTACTTC
TRBJ1-2 | TRBV28 | many | NA | CASSFRGASANYGYTF | TGTGCCAGCAGTTTTCGGGGAGCGTCTGCTAACTATGGCTACACCTTC
TRBJ1-1 | TRBV29-1 | many | NA | CSVEETGWDTEAFF | TGCAGCGTTGAGGAGACAGGTTGGGACACTGAAGCTTTCTTT
TRBJ2-1 | TRBV6-9 | once | NA | CASSYGRGTYNEQFF | TGTGCCAGCAGTTACGGGCGGGGAACCTACAATGAGCAGTTCTTC
TRBJ2-7 | TRBV20-1 | NA | TRBD1 | CSAPVTGGSEQYF | TGCAGTGCCCCCGTGACAGGGGGCAGTGAGCAGTACTTC
TRBJ2-7 | TRBV12-3/TRBV12-4 | many | TRBD2 | CASSPSGNDYEQYF | TGTGCCAGCAGTCCAAGCGGGAACGACTACGAGCAGTACTTC